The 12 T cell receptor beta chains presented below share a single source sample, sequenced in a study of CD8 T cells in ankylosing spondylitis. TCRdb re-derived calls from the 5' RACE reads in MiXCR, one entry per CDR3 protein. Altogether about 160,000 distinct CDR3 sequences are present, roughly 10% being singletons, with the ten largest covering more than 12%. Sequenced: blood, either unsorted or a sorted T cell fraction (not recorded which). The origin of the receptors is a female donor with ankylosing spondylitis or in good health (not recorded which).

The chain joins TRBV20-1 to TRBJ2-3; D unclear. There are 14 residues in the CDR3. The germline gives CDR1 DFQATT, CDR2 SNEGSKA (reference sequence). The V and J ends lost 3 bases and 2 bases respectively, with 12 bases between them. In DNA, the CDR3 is TGCAGTGCTAGGGCAGTGTTTATCACAGATACGCAGTATTTT. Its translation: CSARAVFITDTQYF.

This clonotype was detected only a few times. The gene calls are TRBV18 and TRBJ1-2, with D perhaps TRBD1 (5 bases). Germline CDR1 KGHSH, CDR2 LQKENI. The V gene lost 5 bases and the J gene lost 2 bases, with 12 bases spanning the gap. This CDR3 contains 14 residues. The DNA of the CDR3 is TGTGCCAGCTCAATCGGGGGGAGCAACTATGGCTACACCTTC. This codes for CASSIGGSNYGYTF.

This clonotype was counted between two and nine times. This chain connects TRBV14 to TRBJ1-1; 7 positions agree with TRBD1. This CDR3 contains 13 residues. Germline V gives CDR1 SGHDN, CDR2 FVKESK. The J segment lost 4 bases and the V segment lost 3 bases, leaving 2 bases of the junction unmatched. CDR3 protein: CASSQGQLTEAFF. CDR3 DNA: TGTGCCAGCAGCCAGGGACAGCTCACTGAAGCTTTCTTT.

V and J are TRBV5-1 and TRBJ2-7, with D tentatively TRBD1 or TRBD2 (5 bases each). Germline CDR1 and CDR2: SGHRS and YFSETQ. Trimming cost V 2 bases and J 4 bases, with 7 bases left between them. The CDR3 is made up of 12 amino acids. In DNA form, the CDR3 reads TGCGCCAGCAGCTTCGGGACGTACGAGCAGTACTTC. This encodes CASSFGTYEQYF.

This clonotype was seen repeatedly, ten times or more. CDR3 residues: CASSPPGKAYSGANVLTF. DNA of the CDR3: TGTGCCAGCAGTCCCCCCGGGAAGGCGTATTCTGGGGCCAACGTCCTGACTTTC. This rearrangement joins TRBV6-2 or TRBV6-3 to TRBJ2-6, with a tentative D call TRBD2 (5 bases). Looked up from germline, CDR1 is MNHEY and CDR2 is SVGEGT. This CDR3 contains 18 residues. Between the trimmed V and J ends, which lost 5 bases and 1 base, there was a span of 18 bases.

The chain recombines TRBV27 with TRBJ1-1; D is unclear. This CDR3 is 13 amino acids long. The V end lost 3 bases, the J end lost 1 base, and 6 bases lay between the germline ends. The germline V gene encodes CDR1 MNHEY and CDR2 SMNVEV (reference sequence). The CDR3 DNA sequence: TGTGCCAGCAGTTTGGAGGAGAACACTGAAGCTTTCTTT. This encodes CASSLEENTEAFF.

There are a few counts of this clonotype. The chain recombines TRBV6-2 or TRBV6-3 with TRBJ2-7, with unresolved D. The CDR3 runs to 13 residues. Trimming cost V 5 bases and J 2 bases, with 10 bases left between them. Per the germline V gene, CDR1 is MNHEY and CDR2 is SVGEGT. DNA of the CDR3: TGTGCCAGCAGTACCCAGAGTCCCTACGAGCAGTACTTC. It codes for CASSTQSPYEQYF.

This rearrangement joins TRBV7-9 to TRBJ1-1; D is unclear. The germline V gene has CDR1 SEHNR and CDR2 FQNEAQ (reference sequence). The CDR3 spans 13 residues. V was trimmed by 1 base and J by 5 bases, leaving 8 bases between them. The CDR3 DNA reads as TGTGCCAGCAGCTTAGTTGAGAGGACTGAAGCTTTCTTT. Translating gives CASSLVERTEAFF.

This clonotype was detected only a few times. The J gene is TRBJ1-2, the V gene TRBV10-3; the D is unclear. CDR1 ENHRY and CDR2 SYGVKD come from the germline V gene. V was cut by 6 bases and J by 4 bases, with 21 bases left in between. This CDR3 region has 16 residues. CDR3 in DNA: TGTGCCATCAGACGCTTCACTTCGGGCATTGGCTATGGCTACACCTTC. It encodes CAIRRFTSGIGYGYTF.

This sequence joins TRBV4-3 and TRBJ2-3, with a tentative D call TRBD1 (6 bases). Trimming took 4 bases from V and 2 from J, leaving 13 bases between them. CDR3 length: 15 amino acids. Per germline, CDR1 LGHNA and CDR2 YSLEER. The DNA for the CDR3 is TGCGCCAGCAGCCCCTCAGGGGACCCCACAGATACGCAGTATTTT. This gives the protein CASSPSGDPTDTQYF.

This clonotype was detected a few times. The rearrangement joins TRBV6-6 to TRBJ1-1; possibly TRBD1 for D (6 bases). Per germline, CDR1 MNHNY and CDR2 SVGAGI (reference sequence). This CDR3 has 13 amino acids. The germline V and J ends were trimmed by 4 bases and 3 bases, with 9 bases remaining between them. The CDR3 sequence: CASSWNRDTEAFF. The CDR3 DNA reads TGTGCCAGCAGTTGGAACAGGGACACTGAAGCTTTCTTT.

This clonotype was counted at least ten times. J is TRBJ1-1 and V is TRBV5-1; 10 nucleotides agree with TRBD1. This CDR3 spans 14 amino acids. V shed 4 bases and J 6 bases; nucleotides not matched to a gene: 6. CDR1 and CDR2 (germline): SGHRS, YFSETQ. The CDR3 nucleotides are TGCGCCAGCAGCCCCCGGGACAGGGGAGCTGAAGCTTTCTTT. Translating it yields CASSPRDRGAEAFF. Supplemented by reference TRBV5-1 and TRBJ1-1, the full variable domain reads KAGVTQTPRYLIKTRGQQVTLSCSPISGHRSVSWYQQTPGQGLQFLFEYFSETQRNKGNFPGRFSGRQFSNSRSEMNVSTLELGDSALYLCASSPRDRGAEAFFGQGTRLTVV.